The next 5 T cell receptor beta chains were all read from a single sample in a study of shared clonotypes between healthy human individuals. The protocol was immunoSEQ multiplex PCR, while the TCRdb copy is restricted to in-frame clones and leaves out a portion. The sample lists about 1.1 million clones, roughly 80% occurring once. Material for sequencing was memory CD4+ T cells from PBMCs. The subset here: CD45RA-negative fraction. These receptors originate from a man aged 18 to 30 in good health. Some clones in this sample may be carry-over from other donors' samples.

J is TRBJ2-2 and V is TRBV13; D is unresolved. Trimming took off 2 bases at V and 0 bases at J, with 10 bases between the two ends. This CDR3 spans 16 amino acids. Germline CDR1 reads PRHDT; CDR2 reads FYEKMQ (reference sequence). The CDR3 protein is CASSLKYSANTGELFF. CDR3 DNA sequence: TGTGCCAGCAGCTTAAAGTATTCGGCGAACACCGGGGAGCTGTTTTTT.

The chain links TRBV10-3 to TRBJ2-5; D remains ambiguous. The CDR3 contains 13 residues. CDR1 and CDR2 from the germline V gene are ENHRY and SYGVKD. Between the trimmed V and J ends, which lost 4 bases and 2 bases, there was a span of 8 bases. The CDR3 spells CAISAYTQETQYF. The CDR3 DNA follows: TGTGCCATCAGTGCCTACACACAAGAGACCCAGTACTTC.

The chain links TRBV7-9 to TRBJ2-6, with D hard to call. Germline CDR1 is SEHNR and CDR2 is FQNEAQ (reference sequence). Trimming cost V 5 bases and J 0 bases, with 5 bases left between them. This CDR3 is built from 14 residues. The CDR3 here is CASSQLSGANVLTF. As DNA, the CDR3 is TGTGCCAGCAGCCAGCTCTCTGGGGCCAACGTCCTGACTTTC.

V gene TRBV11-3 combines with J gene TRBJ2-3; 9 bases fit TRBD2. The CDR3 spans 14 residues. In germline, CDR1 is SGHNT, CDR2 YENEEA. V lost 9 bases and J lost 2; bases outside the gene matches: 6. The CDR3 sequence is CASSTSGPTDTQYF. The CDR3 DNA follows: TGTGCCAGTTCGACTAGCGGACCCACAGATACGCAGTATTTT.

The chain recombines TRBV7-6 with TRBJ1-1, with D possibly being TRBD1 (6 bases). CDR3 length: 15 residues. The V end was cut by 5 bases, the J end by 4 bases, with 17 bases between. CDR1 SGHVS and CDR2 FNYEAQ come from the germline V gene. CDR3 nucleotide sequence: TGTGCCAGCAGCGTACAACAGGGAGGGAGCACTGAAGCTTTCTTT. Amino acid sequence: CASSVQQGGSTEAFF.